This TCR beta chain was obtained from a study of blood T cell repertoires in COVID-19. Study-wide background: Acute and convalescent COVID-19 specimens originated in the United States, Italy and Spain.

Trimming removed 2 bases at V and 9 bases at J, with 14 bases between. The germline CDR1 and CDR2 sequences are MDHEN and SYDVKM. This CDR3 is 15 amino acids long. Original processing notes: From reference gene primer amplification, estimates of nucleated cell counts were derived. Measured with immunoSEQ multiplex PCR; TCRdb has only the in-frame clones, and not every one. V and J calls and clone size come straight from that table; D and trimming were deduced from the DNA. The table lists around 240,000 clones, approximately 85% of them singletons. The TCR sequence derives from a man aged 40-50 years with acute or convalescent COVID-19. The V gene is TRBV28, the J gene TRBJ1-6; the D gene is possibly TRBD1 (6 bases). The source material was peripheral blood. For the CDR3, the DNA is TGTGCCAGCAGTTTAGGGGGTGTAGGGGGTTCACCCCTCCACTTT. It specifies CASSLGGVGGSPLHF.